Each of the 32 T cell receptor beta chains below was sequenced from the same sample in a study of somatic mutations in cytotoxic T cells in rheumatoid arthritis. Libraries were prepared by immunoSEQ multiplex PCR; TCRdb keeps only in-frame clonotypes and omits some of them. The sample has some 25,000 clones, around 74% seen once. Material for sequencing was CD8+ T cells sorted from blood. These receptors were collected from a woman between 18 and 29 years old in good health.

The V and J genes are TRBV5-8 and TRBJ2-7, with D tentatively TRBD1 or TRBD2 (6 bases each). The CDR3 has 14 residues. V was trimmed by 2 bases and J by 3 bases, leaving 12 bases between them. Germline V CDR1 and CDR2: SGHTS, YDEGEE. The DNA of the CDR3 is TGTGCCAGCAGCTTAAGGGGGGCCGGCTACGAGCAGTACTTC. This encodes CASSLRGAGYEQYF.

V is TRBV6-4 and J is TRBJ2-3; the match to TRBD2 covers 8 bases. Trimming took 5 bases from V and 5 from J; bases not matched to a gene: 3. CDR3 length: 13 amino acids. Germline-derived CDR1 and CDR2 are MRHNA and SNTAGT. Here the CDR3 DNA reads TGTGCCAGCAGTTTGAGCGGGGGAGATACGCAGTATTTT. It translates to CASSLSGGDTQYF.

This clone was found a few times. The chain combines TRBV7-6 with TRBJ2-7; the D gene is possibly TRBD1 (6 bases). The CDR3 contains 15 residues. The germline CDR1 and CDR2 sequences are SGHVS and FNYEAQ. The germline V and J ends were trimmed by 5 bases and 5 bases, with 19 bases remaining between them. CDR3 region: CASSPRDNLRDEQYF. CDR3 coding DNA: TGTGCCAGCAGCCCCAGGGACAACCTGAGGGACGAGCAGTACTTC.

The rearrangement links TRBV27 to TRBJ1-5; D possibly corresponds to TRBD1 (5 bases). Germline loops: CDR1 MNHEY, CDR2 SMNVEV (reference sequence). The CDR3 runs to 15 residues. V gave up 1 base and J gave up 4 bases, with 11 bases separating them. The CDR3 DNA reads TGTGCCAGCAGTTTATACAGTGGGGCAAATCAGCCCCAGCATTTT. It translates to CASSLYSGANQPQHF.

This chain links TRBV5-5 with TRBJ1-1, with a possible D match to TRBD1 (6 bases). V lost 4 bases to trimming and J lost 1 base, with 14 bases between them. The CDR3 runs to 15 residues. Looked up from germline, CDR1 is SGHKS and CDR2 is YYEKEE (reference sequence). CDR3 loop: CASSPPGGPNTEAFF. CDR3 sequence (DNA): TGTGCCAGCAGCCCCCCCGGGGGGCCGAACACTGAAGCTTTCTTT.

Only a few counts were recorded for this clone. The J gene is TRBJ2-1, the V gene TRBV7-9, with 7 bases matching TRBD1. V was pared by 4 bases and J by 6 bases, with 12 bases of the junction left unmatched. CDR1 is SEHNR, CDR2 FQNEAQ, per germline (reference sequence). The CDR3 contains 16 residues. CDR3 region: CASSSPRDSALNEQFF. The CDR3 coding sequence is TGTGCCAGCAGCTCCCCCCGGGACAGTGCTCTCAATGAGCAGTTCTTC.

V and J are TRBV7-3 and TRBJ2-5, with 10 bases lining up with TRBD2. The V gene end was trimmed by 2 bases and the J gene end by 3 bases; junction bases not matched to a gene: 0. The germline V gene has CDR1 SGHTA and CDR2 FQGTGA. CDR3 length equals 14 residues. The CDR3 sequence is CASSLGLAEETQYF. CDR3 nucleotide sequence: TGTGCCAGCAGCTTAGGACTAGCGGAAGAGACCCAGTACTTC.

This chain links TRBV27 with TRBJ1-5; the match to TRBD1 covers 7 bases. CDR1 and CDR2 (germline): MNHEY, SMNVEV (reference sequence). This CDR3 has 14 amino acids. Trimming cost V 6 bases and J 3 bases; bases outside gene matches: 5. The CDR3 DNA sequence: TGTGCCAGCAGCCCGACAGGGAACAATCAGCCCCAGCATTTT. This encodes CASSPTGNNQPQHF.

The rearrangement joins TRBV27 to TRBJ2-7; 10 bases map to TRBD1. V trimming: 6 bases; J trimming: 6 bases; junction bases outside the gene matches: 8. The CDR3 is 14 residues long. Per germline, CDR1 MNHEY and CDR2 SMNVEV (reference sequence). The CDR3 DNA reads TGTGCCAGCAGGTACGGGACAGGGGCCCTCGAGCAGTACTTC. Encoded protein: CASRYGTGALEQYF.

This clone was counted once. This chain connects TRBV28 to TRBJ1-4; TRBD1 might be the D (5 bases). This CDR3 spans 14 amino acids. Germline values: CDR1 MDHEN, CDR2 SYDVKM. V shed 6 bases and J shed 6 bases, with 14 bases lying between them. The DNA of the CDR3 is TGTGCCAGCAGCCGGCGGGGCCGGGATGAAAAACTGTTTTTT. Translation gives CASSRRGRDEKLFF.

This clone was detected a few times. In DNA form, the CDR3 reads TGTGCCAGCAGCGATAGCTACGAGCAGTACTTC. Residues: CASSDSYEQYF. The chain couples TRBV5-5 to TRBJ2-7; D uncertain. V lost 4 bases to trimming and J lost 3 bases, with 5 bases between them. CDR3 size: 11 residues. Germline V gene data show CDR1 as SGHKS and CDR2 as YYEKEE (reference sequence).

The rearrangement links TRBV28 to TRBJ1-5, with D uncertain. Germline lookup yields CDR1 MDHEN and CDR2 SYDVKM. The CDR3 is 16 amino acids. V was trimmed by 3 bases and J by 0 bases, leaving 12 bases between them. In DNA form, the CDR3 reads TGTGCCAGCAGTTTTCGATCGGGAATTAGCAATCAGCCCCAGCATTTT. Its translation is CASSFRSGISNQPQHF.

The genes are TRBV6-6 and TRBJ2-7, with TRBD1 matching 10 bases. The CDR3 runs 13 residues. J was trimmed by 4 bases and V by 6 bases; bases with no gene match: 3. Germline lookup yields CDR1 MNHNY and CDR2 SVGAGI (reference sequence). The CDR3 reads CASSWDRGYEQYV. The DNA of the CDR3 is TGTGCCAGCAGCTGGGACAGGGGATACGAGCAGTACGTC.

The chain employs TRBV27 and TRBJ1-4, with D perhaps matching TRBD1 (6 bases). The germline V gene encodes CDR1 MNHEY and CDR2 SMNVEV (reference sequence). The CDR3 loop spans 14 amino acids. V was cut by 5 bases and J by 4 bases, with 11 bases left in between. DNA of the CDR3: TGTGCCAGCAGTCCTACAGGGAGTAATGAAAAACTGTTTTTT. Translation: CASSPTGSNEKLFF.

This clone has just one count. The chain couples TRBV7-9 to TRBJ2-2, with D possibly matching TRBD1 (6 bases). The CDR3 spans 16 residues. V was pared by 5 bases and J by 1 base, with 14 bases between. Germline values: CDR1 SEHNR, CDR2 FQNEAQ (reference sequence). The CDR3 coding sequence is TGTGCCAGCAGCCAGACCAGGGGAGTGAACACCGGGGAGCTGTTTTTT. Translating gives CASSQTRGVNTGELFF.

The genes are TRBV9 and TRBJ2-4, with 8 bases fitting TRBD1. The ends lost 3 bases at V and 5 bases at J; junction bases unmatched: 10. This CDR3 is 16 amino acids long. CDR1 SGDLS and CDR2 YYNGEE come from the germline V gene. CDR3 sequence (DNA): TGTGCCAGCAGCGCCAGGACAGGGCCCTGGGAAAACATTCAGTACTTC. Translation: CASSARTGPWENIQYF.

The count of this clone is one. The rearrangement links TRBV4-1 to TRBJ1-1; weak D call: TRBD1 (6 bases). CDR3 length equals 17 residues. Germline CDR1 is MGHRA and CDR2 is YSYEKL. The germline V and J ends were trimmed by 4 bases and 0 bases, with 18 bases remaining between them. CDR3 bases: TGCGCCAGCAGCCGCCTCCGGGACACCCTTATGAACACTGAAGCTTTCTTT. Translated: CASSRLRDTLMNTEAFF.

V usage is TRBV5-6 and J usage is TRBJ2-3; 7 nucleotides match TRBD2. Germline assignment: CDR1 SGHDT and CDR2 YYEEEE. This CDR3 is built from 14 residues. V trimming: 8 bases; J trimming: 4 bases; junction bases outside the gene matches: 10. The chain's CDR3 is CASTPWRESDTQYF. CDR3 nucleotides: TGTGCCAGTACCCCCTGGCGGGAGTCAGATACGCAGTATTTT.

This clone was counted between two and nine times. The DNA for the CDR3 is TGTGCCAGCAGTTCAGTGACTGAAGCTTTCTTT. It specifies CASSSVTEAFF. The genes are TRBV2 and TRBJ1-1, with no clear D. Trimming cost V 5 bases and J 5 bases, with 6 bases left between them. Germline V lookup: CDR1 SNHLY, CDR2 FYNNEI. The CDR3 is 11 residues long. Full variable domain (rest looked up from reference TRBV2 and TRBJ1-1): EPEVTQTPSHQVTQMGQEVILRCVPISNHLYFYWYRQILGQKVEFLVSFYNNEISEKSEIFDDQFSVERPDGSNFTLKIRSTKLEDSAMYFCASSSVTEAFFGQGTRLTVV.

The chain couples TRBV7-8 to TRBJ2-3; a weak D match, TRBD2 (5 bases). Germline V gene sequence: CDR1 SGHVS, CDR2 FQNEAQ. This CDR3 is built from 16 residues. V was clipped by 6 bases and J by 1 base, with 17 bases between them. The CDR3 loop is CASRRAGRYGTDTQYF. The CDR3, as DNA: TGTGCCAGCAGGCGGGCTGGCCGATATGGCACAGATACGCAGTATTTT.

The V gene is TRBV28, the J gene TRBJ2-5; 11 positions match TRBD1. CDR1 and CDR2 (germline): MDHEN, SYDVKM. There are 15 residues in the CDR3. After removal of 6 bases from V and 5 bases from J, the junction contained 8 bases not matched to a gene. CDR3 bases: TGTGCCAGCAGCTCCGGACAGGGGGCACCGGAGACCCAGTACTTC. It translates to CASSSGQGAPETQYF.

The gene calls are TRBV28 and TRBJ1-1, with 9 bases identical to TRBD1. The CDR3 sequence is 18 residues long. Looked up from germline, CDR1 is MDHEN and CDR2 is SYDVKM. Trimming took 3 bases from V and 1 from J; bases not matched to a gene: 12. The CDR3: CASSFNRGPEGENTEAFF. CDR3 nucleotide sequence: TGTGCCAGCAGTTTTAACAGGGGGCCGGAGGGGGAGAACACTGAAGCTTTCTTT.

This clone was observed a few times. V and J are TRBV15 and TRBJ1-2, with TRBD1 matching over 7 bases. Germline V gene data show CDR1 as LNHNV and CDR2 as YYDKDF (reference sequence). This CDR3 comprises 14 residues. V shed 1 base, J shed 4 bases, and the junction held 3 bases outside the gene matches. The CDR3 region has the DNA TGTGCCACCAGCAGAGGGGGGACAGCCTATGGCTACACCTTC. Its protein product is CATSRGGTAYGYTF.

J is TRBJ2-7 and V is TRBV30, with D possibly TRBD2 on 5 matching bases. Germline V gene data show CDR1 as GTSNPN and CDR2 as SVGIG (reference sequence). This CDR3 is built from 13 residues. Trimming left V 3 bases short and J 0 bases short, with 9 bases between. The CDR3 region has the DNA TGTGCCTGGAGGGAGCGGTTCTCCTACGAGCAGTACTTC. Its translation: CAWRERFSYEQYF.

Concerning this clone itself: An end of the junction differs from the germline gene, which may be a read error. The V and J genes are TRBV29-1 and TRBJ2-5; D ambiguous. The CDR3 contains 13 residues. Germline V gene data show CDR1 as SQVTM and CDR2 as ANQGSEA. The CDR3, as DNA: TGCAGCGTTCAAGACGGTCTCCAAGAGACCCAGTACTTC. Its protein product is CSVQDGLQETQYF.

This clone was detected once. V usage is TRBV5-4 and J usage is TRBJ1-1; 7 bases line up with TRBD1. Germline V gives CDR1 SGHNT, CDR2 YYREEE (reference sequence). The CDR3 has 12 residues. Germline trimming cut 4 bases from V and 10 bases from J; bases unmatched to any gene: 7. In DNA, the CDR3 is TGTGCCAGCAGCGTTGGGACAGAGGCAGCTTTCTTT. Amino acid sequence: CASSVGTEAAFF.

V gene TRBV11-3 combines with J gene TRBJ1-1; D is ambiguous. V dropped 3 bases and J dropped 3 bases, with 8 bases sitting between them. The CDR3 spans 13 residues. Germline V lookup: CDR1 SGHNT, CDR2 YENEEA. CDR3 bases: TGTGCCAGCAGCTTTGGGTTGTACACTGAAGCTTTCTTT. Translated: CASSFGLYTEAFF.

The sample holds a few counts of this clone. This rearrangement joins TRBV14 to TRBJ1-5; no reliable D call. CDR1 and CDR2 from the germline V gene are SGHDN and FVKESK. The CDR3 covers 13 residues. Trimming shortened V by 1 base and J by 6 bases, and 7 bases separated the two germline ends. This CDR3 reads CASSQGVGQPQHF. CDR3 sequence (DNA): TGTGCCAGCAGCCAAGGAGTGGGTCAGCCCCAGCATTTT.

The V and J genes are TRBV23-1 and TRBJ2-7; 7 nucleotides line up with TRBD1. TRBV23-1 is assigned to the ORF class and has an uncertain function. Germline trimming cut 1 base from V and 1 base from J; bases unmatched to any gene: 10. This CDR3 has 17 amino acids. The CDR3 protein is CASSQLTGEKVSYEQYV. CDR3 nucleotide sequence: TGCGCCAGCAGTCAATTAACAGGGGAGAAGGTATCCTACGAGCAGTACGTC.

By share, this clone counts as large. This rearrangement joins TRBV7-3 to TRBJ1-1, with D maybe TRBD1 (6 bases). V was shortened by 11 bases and J by 0 bases, with 19 bases between the two germline ends. Per germline, CDR1 SGHTA and CDR2 FQGTGA. The CDR3 totals 15 residues. CDR3 sequence (DNA): TGTGCCTCTGCTCCCTTAGGGGGGATGAACACTGAAGCTTTCTTT. Encoded protein: CASAPLGGMNTEAFF.

This clone occurred a few times. V gene TRBV29-1 combines with J gene TRBJ1-1; no clear D. The length of the CDR3 is 14 residues. V lost 6 bases to trimming and J lost 1 base, with 15 bases between them. Germline loops: CDR1 SQVTM, CDR2 ANQGSEA. This CDR3 reads CSVGPREGNTEAFF. Here the CDR3 DNA reads TGCAGCGTAGGCCCCCGCGAGGGGAACACTGAAGCTTTCTTT.

The chain is built from TRBV7-9 and TRBJ2-3; tentatively, D is TRBD1 or TRBD2 (5 bases each). Trimming took off 5 bases at V and 0 bases at J, with 6 bases between the two ends. Germline V gene lookup returns CDR1 SEHNR and CDR2 FQNEAQ (reference sequence). CDR3 length: 13 amino acids. CDR3 loop: CASSRDSTDTQYF. CDR3 bases: TGTGCCAGCAGCCGGGACAGCACAGATACGCAGTATTTT.